This entry describes one T cell receptor (beta chain). Its antigen remains unknown. Profiling relied on immunoSEQ multiplex PCR, and the TCRdb table lists in-frame clones only, not all of them. This table has over 150,000 clones, about 88% appearing once. V lost 1 base and J 7 bases, leaving 10 bases between the germline ends. Germline V CDR1 and CDR2: SGHTA, FQGNSA. This CDR3 contains 13 residues. These data are taken from a study of T cell responses to AZD1222 COVID-19 vaccine. Study at large: Combined were second doses at about 4 or about 12 weeks.

Whole-study findings and limits: In a largely white British group with more females than males, clonal diversity was possibly underestimated. After two AZD1222 doses, spike-specific TCR breadth and depth rose versus day 0.

The material sequenced was peripheral blood, taken on day 0 of AZD1222 vaccination. This sequence originates from an adult in good health. The chain is built from TRBV7-2 and TRBJ1-2; D is unclear. The DNA for the CDR3 is TGTGCCAGCAGCTTAGACGGGGTGTCTGGCTACACCTTC. Translation gives CASSLDGVSGYTF. Variable domain in full (rest from reference TRBV7-2 and TRBJ1-2): GAGVSQSPSNKVTEKGKDVELRCDPISGHTALYWYRQSLGQGLEFLIYFQGNSAPDKSGLPSDRFSAERTGGSVSTLTIQRTQQEDSAVYLCASSLDGVSGYTFGSGTRLTVV.